A selection of T cell receptor beta chains follows, all from one sample in a study of shared clonotypes between healthy human individuals. The data were produced by immunoSEQ multiplex PCR, yet TCRdb's version contains in-frame clones alone and is incomplete. The data show over a million clones, with around 78% seen just once and more than 0.55% held by the top ten. Sequenced material: memory CD4+ T cells from PBMCs. The receptors derive from a man aged 18 to 30 in good health. Some clones in this sample may be carry-over from other donors' samples. Both conserved end residues are part of each CDR3.

V	J	CDR3
TRBV7-8	TRBJ1-2	CASSLFKGSYGYTF
TRBV7-9	TRBJ2-1	CASSLQRESSYNEQFF
TRBV30	TRBJ1-1	CAWGDEAFF
TRBV29-1	TRBJ2-3	CSTRTARLETDTQYF
TRBV5-1	TRBJ2-7	CASSSKQGREQYF
TRBV7-2	TRBJ2-5	CASSLSGRAGETQYF
TRBV7-2	TRBJ2-7	CASSWGEREVSYEQYF
TRBV27	TRBJ1-6	CASSLSWDSPLHF
TRBV11-2	NA	CASSLREKGSYEQYF
TRBV5-1	TRBJ2-5	CASSLQGASETQYF
TRBV28	TRBJ2-3	CASSLLAPRGPDTQYF